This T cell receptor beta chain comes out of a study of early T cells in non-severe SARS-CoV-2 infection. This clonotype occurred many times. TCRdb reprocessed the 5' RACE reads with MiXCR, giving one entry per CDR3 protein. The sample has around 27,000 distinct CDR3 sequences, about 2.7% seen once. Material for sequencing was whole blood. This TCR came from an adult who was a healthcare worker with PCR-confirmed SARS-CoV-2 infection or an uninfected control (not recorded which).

CDR3 residues: CASSRGTSNQPQHF. The CDR3 DNA follows: TGTGCCAGTAGTAGGGGTACCAGCAATCAGCCCCAGCATTTT. The chain links TRBV19 to TRBJ1-5; D remains ambiguous. Germline CDR1 is LNHDA and CDR2 is SQIVND (reference sequence). The CDR3 is 14 amino acids. The V end was cut by 4 bases, the J end by 1 base, with 8 bases between.